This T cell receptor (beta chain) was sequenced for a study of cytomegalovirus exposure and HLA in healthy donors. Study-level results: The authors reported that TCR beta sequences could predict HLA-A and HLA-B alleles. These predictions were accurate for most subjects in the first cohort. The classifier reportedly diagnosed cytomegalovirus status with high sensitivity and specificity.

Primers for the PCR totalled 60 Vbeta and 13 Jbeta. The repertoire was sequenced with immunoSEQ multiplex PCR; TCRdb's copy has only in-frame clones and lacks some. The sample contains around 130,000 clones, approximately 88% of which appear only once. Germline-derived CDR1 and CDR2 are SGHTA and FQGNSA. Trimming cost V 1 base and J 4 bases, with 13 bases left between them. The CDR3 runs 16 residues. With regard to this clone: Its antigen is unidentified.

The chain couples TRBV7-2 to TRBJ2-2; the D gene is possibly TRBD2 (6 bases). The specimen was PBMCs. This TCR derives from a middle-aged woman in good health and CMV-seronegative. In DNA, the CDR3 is TGTGCCAGCAGCTTAGGGGCGGGACGGGCCACCGGGGAGCTGTTTTTT. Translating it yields CASSLGAGRATGELFF.